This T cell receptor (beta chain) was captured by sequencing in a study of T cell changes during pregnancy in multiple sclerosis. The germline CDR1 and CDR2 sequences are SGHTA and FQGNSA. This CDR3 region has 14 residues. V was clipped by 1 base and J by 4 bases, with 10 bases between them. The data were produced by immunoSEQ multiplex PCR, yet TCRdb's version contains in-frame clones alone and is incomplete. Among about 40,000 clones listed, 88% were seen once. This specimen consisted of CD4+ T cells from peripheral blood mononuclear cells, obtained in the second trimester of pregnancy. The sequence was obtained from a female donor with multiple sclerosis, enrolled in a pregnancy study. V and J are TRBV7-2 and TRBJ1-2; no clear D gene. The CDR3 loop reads CASSLVTGSYGYTF. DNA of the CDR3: TGTGCCAGCAGCTTAGTGACGGGATCCTATGGCTACACCTTC.